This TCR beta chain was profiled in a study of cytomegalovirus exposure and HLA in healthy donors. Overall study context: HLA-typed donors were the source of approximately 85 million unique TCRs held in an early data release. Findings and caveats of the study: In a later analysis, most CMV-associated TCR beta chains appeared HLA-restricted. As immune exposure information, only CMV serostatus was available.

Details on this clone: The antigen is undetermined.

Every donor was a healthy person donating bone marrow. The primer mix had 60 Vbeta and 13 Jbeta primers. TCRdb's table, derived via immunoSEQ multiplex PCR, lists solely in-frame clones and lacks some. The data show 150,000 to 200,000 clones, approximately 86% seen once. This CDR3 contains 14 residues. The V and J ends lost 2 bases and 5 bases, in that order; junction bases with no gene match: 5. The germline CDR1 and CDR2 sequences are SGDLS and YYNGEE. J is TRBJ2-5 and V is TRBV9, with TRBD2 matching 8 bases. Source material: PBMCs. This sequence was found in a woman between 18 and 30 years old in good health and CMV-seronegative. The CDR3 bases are TGTGCCAGCAGCGTCAGCGGGAGCTGGGAGACCCAGTACTTC. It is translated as CASSVSGSWETQYF. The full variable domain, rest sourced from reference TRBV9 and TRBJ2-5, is DSGVTQTPKHLITATGQRVTLRCSPRSGDLSVYWYQQSLDQGLQFLIQYYNGEERAKGNILERFSAQQFPDLHSELNLSSLELGDSALYFCASSVSGSWETQYFGPGTRLLVL.